In its sample, the clone carrying this TCR beta chain was seen many times. The record originates from a study of human T cells and chemical hapten exposure. The CDR3 totals 15 residues. Germline-derived CDR1 and CDR2 are SGHRS and YFSETQ. Trimming took 4 bases from V and 3 from J; bases not matched to a gene: 10. As to time point: patch test 1, 2 weeks after DPC sensitization. Treatment defined: therapeutic diphenylcyclopropenone sensitization with weekly scalp DPC. TCRdb used MiXCR to reprocess the RACE reads, holding one entry per CDR3 protein. The sample consists of tens of thousands of distinct CDR3 sequences, approximately 8% of them appearing once.

The rearrangement uses TRBV5-1 and TRBJ2-7; TRBD1 agrees at 7 bases. The specimen was whole blood, collected in connection with sensitization to the hapten diphenylcyclopropenone (DPC). This clonotype was obtained from a woman younger than 45 with alopecia areata. Some clones in this sample may be carry-over from other donors' samples. CDR3 coding DNA: TGCGCCAGCAGCCCGGGACAGACCATAGACTACGAGCAGTACTTC. Translating it yields CASSPGQTIDYEQYF.